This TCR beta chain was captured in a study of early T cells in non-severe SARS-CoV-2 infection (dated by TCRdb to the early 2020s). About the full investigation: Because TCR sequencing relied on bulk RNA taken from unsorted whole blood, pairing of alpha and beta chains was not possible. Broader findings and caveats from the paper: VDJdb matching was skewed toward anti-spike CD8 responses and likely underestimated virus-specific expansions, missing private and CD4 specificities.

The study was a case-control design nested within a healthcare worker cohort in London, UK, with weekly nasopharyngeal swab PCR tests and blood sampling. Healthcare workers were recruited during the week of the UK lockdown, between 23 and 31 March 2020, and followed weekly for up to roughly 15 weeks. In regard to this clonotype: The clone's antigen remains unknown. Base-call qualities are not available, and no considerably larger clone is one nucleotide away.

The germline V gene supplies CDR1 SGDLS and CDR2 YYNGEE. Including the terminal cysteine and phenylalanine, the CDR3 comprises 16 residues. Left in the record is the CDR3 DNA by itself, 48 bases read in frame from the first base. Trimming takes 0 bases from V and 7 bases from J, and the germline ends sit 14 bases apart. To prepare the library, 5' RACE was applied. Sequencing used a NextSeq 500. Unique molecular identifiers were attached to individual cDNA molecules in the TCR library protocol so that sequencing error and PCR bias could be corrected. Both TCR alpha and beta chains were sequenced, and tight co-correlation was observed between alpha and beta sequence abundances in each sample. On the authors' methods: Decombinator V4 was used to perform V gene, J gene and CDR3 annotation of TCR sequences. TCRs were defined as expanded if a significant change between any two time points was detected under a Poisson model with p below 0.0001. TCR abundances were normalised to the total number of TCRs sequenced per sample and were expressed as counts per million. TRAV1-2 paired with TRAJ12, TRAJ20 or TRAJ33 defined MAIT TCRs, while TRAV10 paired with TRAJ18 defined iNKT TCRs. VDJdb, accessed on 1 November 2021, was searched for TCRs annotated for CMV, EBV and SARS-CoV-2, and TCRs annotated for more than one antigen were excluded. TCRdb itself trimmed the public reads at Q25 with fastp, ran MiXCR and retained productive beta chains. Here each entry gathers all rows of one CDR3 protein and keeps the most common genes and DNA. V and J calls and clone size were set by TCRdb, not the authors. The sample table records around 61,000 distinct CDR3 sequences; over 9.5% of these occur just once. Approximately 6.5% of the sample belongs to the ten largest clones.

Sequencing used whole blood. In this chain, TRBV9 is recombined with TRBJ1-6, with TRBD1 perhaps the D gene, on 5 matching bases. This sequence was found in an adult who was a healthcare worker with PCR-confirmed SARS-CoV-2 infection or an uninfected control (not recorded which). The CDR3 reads CASSVGVGTENSPLHF. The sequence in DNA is TGTGCCAGCAGCGTAGGGGTCGGGACCGAAAATTCACCCCTCCACTTT.